This TCR beta chain was recorded in a study of human T cells and chemical hapten exposure (dated by TCRdb to about 2021). Turning to the overall study: For sensitization, 2% DPC in acetone was applied to a roughly 2 cm by roughly 2 cm area of upper inner arm skin. The libraries were sequenced as a pool, and the TCR yield per sample differed mostly because of small variations in library volumes within the pool. Patch testing was done on the upper back using Finn chambers containing 0.01% DPC, and results were scored after 6 days according to International Contact Dermatitis Research Group standards. Blood was sampled from patients pre-sensitization (week 0) and at 2, 6 and about 24 weeks after DPC sensitization. The mostly female patient cohort included alopecia areata with under or over 50% scalp involvement, alopecia totalis and alopecia universalis. This study followed changes in the peripheral blood TCR repertoire in vivo during primary and secondary sensitization of alopecia patients to the hapten diphenylcyclopropenone (DPC). Throughout the study period of roughly 24 weeks, patients also received therapeutic DPC doses to the scalp every week. Blood for TCR sequencing was provided by twenty-nine alopecia patients at one to four time points (pre-sensitization, 2, 6 and 24 weeks). The full study reports these points: Expanded TCRs formed significantly more large CDR3 similarity clusters than pre-sensitization or healthy control sets, consistent with antigen-driven responses. No change with DPC sensitization was found in the number of TCRs above 1 in 1000 frequency, and no evidence of global repertoire structure alterations was found. Repeated subsampling changed both the strength of the expansion versus patch-test correlation and the threshold at which that correlation became significant. Patch test score was positively correlated with the number of PT1 expanded TCRs, with significance at thresholds 8, 16 and 32 but not at 4. Because all patients had alopecia, a presumed autoimmune disease, the immune response of the patients might differ from that of healthy individuals.

Library construction relied on RACE. Reads for this sample came from a NextSeq 500. During library preparation, unique molecular identifiers were attached to individual cDNA molecules so that TCRs could be counted quantitatively and reproducibly. Each blood RNA sample was used to sequence both TCR alpha and TCR beta chains. From the authors' description of their analysis: A median of about 89,000 TCRs per sample was observed, with a range of about 23,224 to 690,600. V, J and CDR3 annotation of the TCR reads was carried out using the Decombinator software suite. For PS versus PT1 abundance plots, all samples were subsampled to the same number of TCRs (28,000). Expanded TCRs were defined as absent before sensitization and observed at least eight times at the 2-week time point. Through fastp at Q25 and MiXCR, TCRdb rebuilt clones from the public reads, retaining in-frame beta chains. Rows with a matching CDR3 protein are joined into one entry that keeps the most common DNA and genes. Clone size and V and J calls follow TCRdb, not the original study. The sample table lists about 380,000 distinct CDR3 sequences, around 4.8% of them with a count of one. The top ten constitute roughly 2.4% of the sample.

Inclusive of the bounding cysteine and phenylalanine, the CDR3 is 12 residues long. Just the 36-base CDR3 DNA is kept, in frame starting at base 1. Looking up the germline V gene (reference sequence) yields CDR1 DFQATT and CDR2 SNEGSKA. V is cut by 4 bases and J by 5 bases, and the space between the germline ends is 10 bases. This clonotype was seen more than once but under ten times. Its recognized antigen is unknown. No base-level quality is on record; no much larger clone is a single base apart. In the paper's terms, the time point label means: patch test 1, 2 weeks after DPC sensitization. In the paper's terms, the treatment or condition label means: therapeutic diphenylcyclopropenone sensitization with weekly scalp DPC. At each patch-test visit, blood was drawn before the patch test was applied. To be eligible, patients had to be aged 18 to 70, diagnosed with alopecia and judged suitable for DPC therapy, while pregnant patients were excluded. Total RNA was isolated from unfractionated whole blood collected in Tempus Blood RNA tubes.

The TCR was taken from a woman in her forties or fifties with alopecia areata. Some clones in this sample may be carry-over from other donors' samples. The sequence joins TRBV20-1 to TRBJ2-3; the D gene is perhaps TRBD1, on 6 matching bases. Sample: whole blood, taken in connection with sensitization to the hapten diphenylcyclopropenone (DPC). The CDR3 loop reads CSANLGGDTQYF. The nucleotides read TGCAGTGCTAACCTAGGGGGAGATACGCAGTATTTT.